Here is one T cell receptor beta chain with its context. Its antigen is not identified. The data were taken from a study of T cell repertoires in cytomegalovirus infection. TCRdb re-derived calls from the reads in MiXCR, one entry per CDR3 protein. The table includes about 52,000 distinct CDR3 sequences, less than 20% detected once. Germline CDR1 MNHEY, CDR2 SMNVEV (reference sequence). This CDR3 has 14 amino acids. V lost 5 bases, J lost 1 base, and 11 bases lay in between. Points from the study as a whole: Cumulative frequency of public TCR beta families picked out carriers of CMV plus the relevant HLA.

The material was CD8+ T cells from cultured PBMCs, obtained from culture after CMV antigen stimulation. The clonotype was recovered from a human donor in good health (CMV status not recorded). Some clones in this sample may be carry-over from other donors' samples. V and J are TRBV27 and TRBJ1-1; D is unresolved. The CDR3 sequence: CASSLRAWNTEAFF. For the CDR3, the DNA is TGTGCCAGCAGTCTCCGTGCCTGGAACACTGAAGCTTTCTTT.